The clone carrying this T cell receptor (beta chain) came up a few times. The sample belongs to a study of cytomegalovirus exposure and HLA in healthy donors. This CDR3 has 17 amino acids. V was clipped by 8 bases and J by 6 bases; unmatched bases: 21. Per the germline V gene, CDR1 is LNHDA and CDR2 is SQIVND (reference sequence). The PCR was carried out with 60 Vbeta primers and 13 Jbeta primers. The assay was immunoSEQ multiplex PCR, and TCRdb's table has in-frame clones only and misses some. This table has some 150,000 clones, 60% to 80% appearing once. The specimen sequenced was PBMCs. V is TRBV19 and J is TRBJ2-7, with 8 bases lining up with TRBD2. The TCR originated in a woman aged 25-40 years in good health and CMV-seronegative. The CDR3 sequence: CASLNPGSGGPPGEQYF. The CDR3 DNA reads as TGTGCCAGTCTCAACCCCGGGAGCGGGGGTCCTCCTGGCGAGCAGTACTTC.